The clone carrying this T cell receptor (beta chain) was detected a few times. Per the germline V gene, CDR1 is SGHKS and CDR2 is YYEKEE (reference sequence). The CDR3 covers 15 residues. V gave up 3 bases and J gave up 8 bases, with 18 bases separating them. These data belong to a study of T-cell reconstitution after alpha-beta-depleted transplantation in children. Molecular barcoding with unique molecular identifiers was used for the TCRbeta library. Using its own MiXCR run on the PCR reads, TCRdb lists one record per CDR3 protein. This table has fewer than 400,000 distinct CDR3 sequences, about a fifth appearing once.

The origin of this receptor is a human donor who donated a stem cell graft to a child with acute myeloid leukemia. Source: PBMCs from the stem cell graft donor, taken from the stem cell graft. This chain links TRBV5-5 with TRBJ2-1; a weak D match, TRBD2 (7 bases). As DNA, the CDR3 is TGTGCCAGCAGCTGGCTGGCGGGGGCGCAGGATGAGCAGTTCTTC. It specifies CASSWLAGAQDEQFF.